These 2 T cell receptor beta chains were sequenced from one sample in a study of T cell changes during pregnancy in multiple sclerosis. TCRdb keeps only in-frame clones here, not all; method: immunoSEQ multiplex PCR. The sample contains 60,000 to 90,000 clones, about 94% of which appear only once. Sequencing was performed on peripheral blood, taken in the first trimester of pregnancy. Receptors originate from a female donor in good health, enrolled as a control in a pregnancy study.

The chain links TRBV5-4 to TRBJ2-7; 9 nucleotides match TRBD1. Germline V gives CDR1 SGHNT, CDR2 YYREEE (reference sequence). V lost 4 bases and J lost 3; bases outside the gene matches: 5. There are 14 residues in the CDR3. CDR3 DNA: TGTGCCAGCAGCGAAAGGGACAGGGACTACGAGCAGTACTTC. Encoded protein: CASSERDRDYEQYF.

The gene calls are TRBV2 and TRBJ2-1; 7 bases match TRBD1. V was pared by 0 bases and J by 7 bases, with 3 bases of the junction left unmatched. The germline V gene encodes CDR1 SNHLY and CDR2 FYNNEI. The CDR3 sequence is 14 residues long. The DNA of the CDR3 is TGTGCCAGCAGTGAAGCCGGCAGGGGGAATGAGCAGTTCTTC. Protein product: CASSEAGRGNEQFF.